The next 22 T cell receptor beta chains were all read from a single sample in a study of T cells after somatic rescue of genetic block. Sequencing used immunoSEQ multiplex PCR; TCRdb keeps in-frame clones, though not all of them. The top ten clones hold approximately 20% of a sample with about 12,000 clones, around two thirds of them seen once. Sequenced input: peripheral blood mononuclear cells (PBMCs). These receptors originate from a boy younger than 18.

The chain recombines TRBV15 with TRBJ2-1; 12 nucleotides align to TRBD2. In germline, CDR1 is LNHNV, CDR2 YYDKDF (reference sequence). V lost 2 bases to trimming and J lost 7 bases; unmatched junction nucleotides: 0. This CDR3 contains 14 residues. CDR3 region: CATSRLAGGNEQFF. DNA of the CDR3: TGTGCCACCAGCAGACTAGCGGGAGGGAATGAGCAGTTCTTC.

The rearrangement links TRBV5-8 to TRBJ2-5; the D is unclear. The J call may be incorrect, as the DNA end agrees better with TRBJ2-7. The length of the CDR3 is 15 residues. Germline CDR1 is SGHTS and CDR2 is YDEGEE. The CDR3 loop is CASSWFGLGSYEQYF. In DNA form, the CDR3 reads TGTGCCAGCAGCTGGTTCGGCCTCGGCTCCTACGAGCAGTACTTC.

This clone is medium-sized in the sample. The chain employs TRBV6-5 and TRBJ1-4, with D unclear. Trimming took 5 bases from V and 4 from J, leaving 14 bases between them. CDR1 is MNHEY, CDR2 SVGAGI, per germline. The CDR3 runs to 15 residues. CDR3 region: CASSKGGMYNEKLFF. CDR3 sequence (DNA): TGTGCCAGCAGTAAGGGCGGAATGTATAATGAAAAACTGTTTTTT.

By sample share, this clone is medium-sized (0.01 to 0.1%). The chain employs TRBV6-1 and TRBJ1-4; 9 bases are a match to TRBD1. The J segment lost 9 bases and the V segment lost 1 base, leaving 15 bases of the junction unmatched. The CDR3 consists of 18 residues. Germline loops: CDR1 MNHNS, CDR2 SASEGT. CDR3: CASSEEGQQGAGEKKLFF. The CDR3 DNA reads TGTGCCAGCAGTGAAGAGGGGCAACAGGGGGCTGGGGAGAAAAAACTGTTTTTT.

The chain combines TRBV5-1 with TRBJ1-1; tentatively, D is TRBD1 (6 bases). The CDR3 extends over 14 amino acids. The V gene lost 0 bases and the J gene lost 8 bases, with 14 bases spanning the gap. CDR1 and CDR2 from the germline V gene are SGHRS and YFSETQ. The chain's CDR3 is CASSLDREVGEAFF. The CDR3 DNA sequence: TGCGCCAGCAGCTTGGACAGGGAGGTGGGGGAAGCTTTCTTT. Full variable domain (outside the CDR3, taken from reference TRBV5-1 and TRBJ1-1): KAGVTQTPRYLIKTRGQQVTLSCSPISGHRSVSWYQQTPGQGLQFLFEYFSETQRNKGNFPGRFSGRQFSNSRSEMNVSTLELGDSALYLCASSLDREVGEAFFGQGTRLTVV.

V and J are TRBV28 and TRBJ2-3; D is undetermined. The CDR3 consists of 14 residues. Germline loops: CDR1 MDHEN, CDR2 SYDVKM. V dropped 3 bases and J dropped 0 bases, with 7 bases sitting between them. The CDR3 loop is CASSFPASTDTQYF. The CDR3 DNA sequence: TGTGCCAGCAGTTTTCCCGCAAGCACAGATACGCAGTATTTT.

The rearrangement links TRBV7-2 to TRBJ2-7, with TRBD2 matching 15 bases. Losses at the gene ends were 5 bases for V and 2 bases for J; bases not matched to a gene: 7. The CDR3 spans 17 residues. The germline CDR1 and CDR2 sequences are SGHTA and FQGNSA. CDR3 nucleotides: TGTGCCAGCAGCCGGACTAGCGGGAGGGCATGGCCCTACGAGCAGTACTTC. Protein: CASSRTSGRAWPYEQYF. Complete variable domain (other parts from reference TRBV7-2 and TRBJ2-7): GAGVSQSPSNKVTEKGKDVELRCDPISGHTALYWYRQSLGQGLEFLIYFQGNSAPDKSGLPSDRFSAERTGGSVSTLTIQRTQQEDSAVYLCASSRTSGRAWPYEQYFGPGTRLTVT.

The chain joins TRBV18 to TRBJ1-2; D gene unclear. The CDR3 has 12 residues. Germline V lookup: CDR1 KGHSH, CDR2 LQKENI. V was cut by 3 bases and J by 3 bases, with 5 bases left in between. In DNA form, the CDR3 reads TGTGCCAGCTCACCGTCAGACTATGGCTACACCTTC. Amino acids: CASSPSDYGYTF.

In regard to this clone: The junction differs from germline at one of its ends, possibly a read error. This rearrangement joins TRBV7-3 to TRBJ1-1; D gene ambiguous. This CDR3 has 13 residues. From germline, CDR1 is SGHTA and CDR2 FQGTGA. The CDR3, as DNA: TGTGCCAGCAGCCCGGCGGGGAACAGTGAAGCTTTCTTT. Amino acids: CASSPAGNSEAFF.

In DNA form, the CDR3 reads TGTGCCTGGAGACCCCCACAGGGTAGGGACTCACCCCTCCACTTT. This encodes CAWRPPQGRDSPLHF. The chain has TRBV30 and TRBJ1-6, with D possibly TRBD1 on 6 matching bases. The length of the CDR3 is 15 residues. With 3 bases removed from V and 10 bases from J, the gap between germline ends came to 19 bases. Germline V gene lookup returns CDR1 GTSNPN and CDR2 SVGIG (reference sequence).

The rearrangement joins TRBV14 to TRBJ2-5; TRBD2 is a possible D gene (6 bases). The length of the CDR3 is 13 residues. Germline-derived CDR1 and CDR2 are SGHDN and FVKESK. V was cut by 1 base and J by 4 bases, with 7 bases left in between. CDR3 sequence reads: CASSQGRGETQYF. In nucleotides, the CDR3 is TGTGCCAGCAGCCAAGGGAGGGGAGAGACCCAGTACTTC.

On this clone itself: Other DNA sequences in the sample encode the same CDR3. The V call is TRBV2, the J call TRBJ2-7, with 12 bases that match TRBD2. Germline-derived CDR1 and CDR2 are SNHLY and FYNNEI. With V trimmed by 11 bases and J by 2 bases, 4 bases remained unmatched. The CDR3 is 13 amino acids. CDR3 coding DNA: TGTGCCCGAGGACTAGCGGGAACCTACGAGCAGTACTTC. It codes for CARGLAGTYEQYF.

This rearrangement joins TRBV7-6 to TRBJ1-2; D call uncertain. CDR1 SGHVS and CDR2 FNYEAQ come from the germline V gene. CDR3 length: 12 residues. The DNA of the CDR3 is TGTGGTGACCAGTCGGGTAACTATGGCTACACCTTC. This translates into CGDQSGNYGYTF.

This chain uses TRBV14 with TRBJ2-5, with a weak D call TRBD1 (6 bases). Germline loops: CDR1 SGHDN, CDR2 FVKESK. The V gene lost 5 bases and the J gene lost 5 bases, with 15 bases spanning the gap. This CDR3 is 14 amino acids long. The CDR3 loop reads CASSFGQSRETQYF. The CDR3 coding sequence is TGTGCCAGCAGCTTTGGACAGTCTAGGGAGACCCAGTACTTC.

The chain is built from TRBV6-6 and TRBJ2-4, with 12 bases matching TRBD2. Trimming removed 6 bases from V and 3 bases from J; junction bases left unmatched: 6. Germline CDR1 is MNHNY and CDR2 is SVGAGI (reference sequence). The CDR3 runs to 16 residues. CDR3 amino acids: CASRKPLAGGKNIQYF. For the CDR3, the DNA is TGTGCCAGCAGGAAACCACTAGCGGGGGGCAAAAACATTCAGTACTTC.

CDR3 protein: CASSSDSLYNEQFF. The CDR3 DNA follows: TGCGCCAGCAGCTCTGACAGCCTTTACAATGAGCAGTTCTTC. V is TRBV5-1 and J is TRBJ2-1; the D gene is possibly TRBD1 (5 bases). V was cut by 3 bases and J by 4 bases, with 11 bases left in between. Germline CDR1 reads SGHRS; CDR2 reads YFSETQ. The CDR3 loop spans 14 amino acids.

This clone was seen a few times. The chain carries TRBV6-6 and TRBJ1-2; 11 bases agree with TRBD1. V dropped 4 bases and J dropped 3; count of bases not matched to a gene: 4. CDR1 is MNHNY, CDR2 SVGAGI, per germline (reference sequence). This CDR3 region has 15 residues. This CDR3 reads CASSWGQGGYYGYTF. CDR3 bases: TGTGCCAGCAGTTGGGGACAGGGGGGCTACTATGGCTACACCTTC.

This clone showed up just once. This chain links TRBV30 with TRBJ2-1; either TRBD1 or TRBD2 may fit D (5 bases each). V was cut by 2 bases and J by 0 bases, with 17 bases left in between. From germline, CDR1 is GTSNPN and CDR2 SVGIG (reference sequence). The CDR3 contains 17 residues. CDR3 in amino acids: CAWSPRGTLSSYNEQFF. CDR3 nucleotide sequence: TGTGCCTGGAGTCCCCGTGGGACGCTGAGCTCCTACAATGAGCAGTTCTTC.

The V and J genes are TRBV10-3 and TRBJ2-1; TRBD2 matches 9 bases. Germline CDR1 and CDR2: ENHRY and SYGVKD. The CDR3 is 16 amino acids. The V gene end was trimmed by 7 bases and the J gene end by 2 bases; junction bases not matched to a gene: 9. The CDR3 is CAITFRLAAPYNEQFF. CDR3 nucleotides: TGTGCCATCACCTTCCGACTAGCGGCTCCCTACAATGAGCAGTTCTTC.

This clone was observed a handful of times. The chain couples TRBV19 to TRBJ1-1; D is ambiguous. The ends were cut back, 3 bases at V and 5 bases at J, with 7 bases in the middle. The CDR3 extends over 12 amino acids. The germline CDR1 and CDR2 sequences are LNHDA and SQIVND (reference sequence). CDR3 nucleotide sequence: TGTGCCAGTAGTATCCGACAAACTGAAGCTTTCTTT. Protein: CASSIRQTEAFF.

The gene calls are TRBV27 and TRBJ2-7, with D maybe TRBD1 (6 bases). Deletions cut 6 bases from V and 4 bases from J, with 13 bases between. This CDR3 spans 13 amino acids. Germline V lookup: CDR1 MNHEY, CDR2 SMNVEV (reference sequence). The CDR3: CASRTGIGYEQYF. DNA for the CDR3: TGTGCCAGCAGAACAGGGATTGGTTACGAGCAGTACTTC.

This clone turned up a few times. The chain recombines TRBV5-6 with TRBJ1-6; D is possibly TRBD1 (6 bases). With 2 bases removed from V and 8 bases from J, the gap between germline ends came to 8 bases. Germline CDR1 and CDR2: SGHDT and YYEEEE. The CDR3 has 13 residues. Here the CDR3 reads CASSFTGYSPLHF. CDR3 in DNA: TGTGCCAGCAGCTTTACAGGGTATTCACCCCTCCACTTT.